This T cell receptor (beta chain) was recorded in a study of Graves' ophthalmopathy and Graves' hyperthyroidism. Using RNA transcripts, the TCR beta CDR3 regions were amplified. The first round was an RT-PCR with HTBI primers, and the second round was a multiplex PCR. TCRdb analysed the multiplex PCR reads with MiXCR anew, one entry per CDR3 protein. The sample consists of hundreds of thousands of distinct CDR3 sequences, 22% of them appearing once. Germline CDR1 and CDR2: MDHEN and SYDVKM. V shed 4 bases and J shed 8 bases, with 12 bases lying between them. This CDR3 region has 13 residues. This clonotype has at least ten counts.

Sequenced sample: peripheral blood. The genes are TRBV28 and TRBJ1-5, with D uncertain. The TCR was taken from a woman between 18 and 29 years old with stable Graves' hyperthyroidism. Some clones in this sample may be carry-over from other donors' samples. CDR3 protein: CASSSSFVEPQHF. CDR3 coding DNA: TGTGCCAGCAGTTCTTCTTTCGTGGAGCCCCAGCATTTT.